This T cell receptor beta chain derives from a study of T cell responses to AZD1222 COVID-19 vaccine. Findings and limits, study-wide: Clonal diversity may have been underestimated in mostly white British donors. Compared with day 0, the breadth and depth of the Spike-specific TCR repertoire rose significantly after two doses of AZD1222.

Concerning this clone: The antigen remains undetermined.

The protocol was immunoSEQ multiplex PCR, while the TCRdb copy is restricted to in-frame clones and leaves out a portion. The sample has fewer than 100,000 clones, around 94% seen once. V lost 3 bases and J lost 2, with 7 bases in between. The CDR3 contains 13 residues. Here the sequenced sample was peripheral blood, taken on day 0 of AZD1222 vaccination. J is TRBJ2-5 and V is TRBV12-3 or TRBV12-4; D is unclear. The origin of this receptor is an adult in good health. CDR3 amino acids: CASSLWQQETQYF. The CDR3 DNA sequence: TGTGCCAGCAGTTTGTGGCAGCAAGAGACCCAGTACTTC.